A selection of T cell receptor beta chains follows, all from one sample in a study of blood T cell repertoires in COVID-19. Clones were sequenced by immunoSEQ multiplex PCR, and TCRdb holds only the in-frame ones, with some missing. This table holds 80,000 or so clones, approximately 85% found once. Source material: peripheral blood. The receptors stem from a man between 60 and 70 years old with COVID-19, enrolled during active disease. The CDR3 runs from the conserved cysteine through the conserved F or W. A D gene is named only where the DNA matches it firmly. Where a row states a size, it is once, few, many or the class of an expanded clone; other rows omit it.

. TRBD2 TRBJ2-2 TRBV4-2 TGTGCCAGCAGCCAAACCGGGACTAGCGGGGGCACCGGGGAGCTGTTTTTT CASSQTGTSGGTGELFF
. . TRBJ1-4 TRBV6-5 TGTGCCAGCAGTTACTCGAGGGGACAAGAAAAACTGTTTTTT CASSYSRGQEKLFF
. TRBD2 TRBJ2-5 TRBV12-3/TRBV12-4 TGTGCCAGCAGCCGGGGGGGGCGCGAGACCCAGTACTTC CASSRGGRETQYF
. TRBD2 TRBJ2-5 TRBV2 TGTGCCAGCAGTGTCGTAGGACGTTCGGGGGGGACCCAGTACTTC CASSVVGRSGGTQYF
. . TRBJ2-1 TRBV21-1 TGTGCCAGCAGAACGGGACTAGATCTATTGTTGTACAATGAGCAGTTCTTC CASRTGLDLLLYNEQFF
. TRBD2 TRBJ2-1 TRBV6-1 TGTGCCAGCAGTGAATCACCGGGAGGGCCTGGTAATGAGCAGTTCTTC CASSESPGGPGNEQFF
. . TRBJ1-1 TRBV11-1 TGTGCCAGCAGCTTAAGGGACAAGAACACTGAAGCTTTCTTT CASSLRDKNTEAFF
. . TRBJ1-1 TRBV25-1 TGTGCCAGCAGTGAATTGTTCGCGAGTGAAGCTTTCTTT CASSELFASEAFF
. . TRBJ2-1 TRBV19 TGTGCCAGTAGTATAGTGGTGGGAGCAGGATACAATGAGCAGTTCTTC CASSIVVGAGYNEQFF
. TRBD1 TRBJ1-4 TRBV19 TGTGCCAGTAGTACCCGGACAGGTAGTGGAAAACTGTTTTTT CASSTRTGSGKLFF
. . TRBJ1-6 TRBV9 TGTGCCAGCAGCGTAGGTCCGGGTAGGGGCAATTCACCCCTCCACTTT CASSVGPGRGNSPLHF
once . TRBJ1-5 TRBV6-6 TGTGCCAGCAGTTACATAGATAGCAATCAGCCCCAGCATTTT CASSYIDSNQPQHF
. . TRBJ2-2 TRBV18 TGTGCCAGCTCACCCACCCAGGACGGGAGCGGGGAGCTGTTTTTT CASSPTQDGSGELFF
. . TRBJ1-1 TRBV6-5 TGTGCCAGCAGCCGCCTCGCGGGTAACACTGAAGCTTTCTTT CASSRLAGNTEAFF
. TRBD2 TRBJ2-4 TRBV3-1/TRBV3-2 TGTGCCAGCAGCCAAGAGTCCCTAGCGGGAGGATCGGTCATTCAGTACTTC CASSQESLAGGSVIQYF
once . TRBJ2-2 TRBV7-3 TGTGCCAGCCAAAAGGAGGGTATCAACACCGGGGAGCTGTTTTTT CASQKEGINTGELFF
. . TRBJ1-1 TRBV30 TGTGCCTGGAGTTTACAGGGAGACACTGAAGCTTTCTTT CAWSLQGDTEAFF
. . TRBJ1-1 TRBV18 TGTGCCAGCTCACCAATGGGCCCCGCGAACACTGAAGCTTTCTTT CASSPMGPANTEAFF
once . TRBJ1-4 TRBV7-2 TGTGCCAGCAGCGGCGGGGGATGGCCAGGGGCCCCGGGAGGGGAAAAACTGTTTTTT CASSGGGWPGAPGGEKLFF
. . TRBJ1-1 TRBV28 TGTGCCAGCAGTCTCCGGGACACTGAAGCTTTCTTT CASSLRDTEAFF
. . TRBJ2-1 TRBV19 TGTGCCAGCGCTCGGGGGTACCTAAATGAGCAGTTCTTC CASARGYLNEQFF
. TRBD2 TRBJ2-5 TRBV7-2 TGTGCCAGCAGCCCGAGACCGGGACTAGCGGGAGGGCCCGGGGAGACCCAGTACTTC CASSPRPGLAGGPGETQYF
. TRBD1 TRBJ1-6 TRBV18 TGTGCCAGCTCACCATGGTCGCAGGGGGAGAATAATTCACCCCTCCACTTT CASSPWSQGENNSPLHF
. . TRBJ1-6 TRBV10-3 TGTGCCATCAGCGCAGGGGAATCACCCCTCCACTTT CAISAGESPLHF
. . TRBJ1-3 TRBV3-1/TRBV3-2 TGTGCCAGCAGCCCCGCTTCCGGGGGTTTCCACACCATATATTTT CASSPASGGFHTIYF
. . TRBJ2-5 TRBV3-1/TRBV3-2 TGTGCCAGCAGCCAAGGTCGGCAAGAGACCCAGTACTTC CASSQGRQETQYF
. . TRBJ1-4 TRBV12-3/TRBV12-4 TGTGCCAGCAAGCAGACAGAACTGTTTTTT CASKQTELFF
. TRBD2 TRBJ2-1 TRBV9 TGTGCCAGCAGCGTAGTTGGTTCGAGCGGGGACTTCGAGCAGTTCTTC CASSVVGSSGDFEQFF
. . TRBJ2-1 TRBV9 TGTGCCAGCAGCGTAGTAGAGGTGGGTGAGCAGTTCTTC CASSVVEVGEQFF
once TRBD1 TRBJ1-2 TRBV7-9 TGTGCCAGCAGCGTACAGGGGAAATTTGGCTACACCTTC CASSVQGKFGYTF
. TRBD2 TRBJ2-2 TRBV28 TGTGCCAGCAGCCTGACTAGCTTGCCCGGGGAGCTGTTTTTT CASSLTSLPGELFF
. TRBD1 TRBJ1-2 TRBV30 TGTGCCTGGGTCACCTACCCGGGACAGGGGGCCCCAGGTGGCGGCTACACCTTC CAWVTYPGQGAPGGGYTF
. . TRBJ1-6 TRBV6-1 TGTGCCAGCAGTGAAGCGGCAGGGTGGGATTCACCCCTCCACTTT CASSEAAGWDSPLHF
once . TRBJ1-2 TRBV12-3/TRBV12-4 TGTGCCAGCAGACCGACAGGAGCCTATGGCTACACCTTC CASRPTGAYGYTF
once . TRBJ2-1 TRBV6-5 TGTGCCAGCAGAACGGGTGGAAACTACAATGAGCAGTTCTTC CASRTGGNYNEQFF
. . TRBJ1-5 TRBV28 TGTGCCAGCAGTAAAGCGGAAAGGGGCAATCAGCCCCAGCATTTT CASSKAERGNQPQHF
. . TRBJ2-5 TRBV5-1 TGCGCCAGCAGCCTAAGGACACTTCAAGAGACCCAGTACTTC CASSLRTLQETQYF
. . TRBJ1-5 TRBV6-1 TGTGCCAGCAGTGAAGGGCATCAGCCCCAGCATTTT CASSEGHQPQHF
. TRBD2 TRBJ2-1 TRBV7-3 TGTGCCAGCAGCTTAATCCCCCGAGCGGGGAACAATGAGCAGTTCTTC CASSLIPRAGNNEQFF